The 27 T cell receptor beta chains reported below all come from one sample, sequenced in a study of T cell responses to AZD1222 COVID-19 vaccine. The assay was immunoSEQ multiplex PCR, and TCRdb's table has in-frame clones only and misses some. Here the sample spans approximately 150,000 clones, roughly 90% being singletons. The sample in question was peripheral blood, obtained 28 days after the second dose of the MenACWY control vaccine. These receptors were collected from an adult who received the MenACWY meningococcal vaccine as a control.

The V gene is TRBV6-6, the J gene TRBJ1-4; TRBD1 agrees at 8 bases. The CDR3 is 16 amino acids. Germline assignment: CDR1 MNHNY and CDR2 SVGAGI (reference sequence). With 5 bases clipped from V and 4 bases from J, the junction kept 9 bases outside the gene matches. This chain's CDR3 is CASSPSDRGYNEKLFF. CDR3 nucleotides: TGTGCCAGCAGTCCCTCAGACAGGGGTTATAATGAAAAACTGTTTTTT.

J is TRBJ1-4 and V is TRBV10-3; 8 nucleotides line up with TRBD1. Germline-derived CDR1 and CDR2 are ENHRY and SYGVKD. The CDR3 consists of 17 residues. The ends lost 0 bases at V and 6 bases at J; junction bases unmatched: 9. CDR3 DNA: TGTGCCATCAGTGAGTCGTCTCCCGGGACAGGAGATGAAAAACTGTTTTTT. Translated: CAISESSPGTGDEKLFF.

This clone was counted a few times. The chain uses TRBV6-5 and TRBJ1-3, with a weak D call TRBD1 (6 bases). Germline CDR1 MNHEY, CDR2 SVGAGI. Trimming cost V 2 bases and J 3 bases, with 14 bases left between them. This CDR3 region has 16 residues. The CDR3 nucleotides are TGTGCCAGCAGTTACGGACTTGGGGGGCTTGGAAACACCATATATTTT. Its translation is CASSYGLGGLGNTIYF.

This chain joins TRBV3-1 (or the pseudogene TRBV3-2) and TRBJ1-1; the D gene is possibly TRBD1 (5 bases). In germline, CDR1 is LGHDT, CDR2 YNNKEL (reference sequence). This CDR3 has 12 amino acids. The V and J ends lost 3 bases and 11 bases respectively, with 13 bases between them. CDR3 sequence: CASSHTGTWAFF. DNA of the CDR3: TGTGCCAGCAGCCATACCGGGACGTGGGCTTTCTTT.

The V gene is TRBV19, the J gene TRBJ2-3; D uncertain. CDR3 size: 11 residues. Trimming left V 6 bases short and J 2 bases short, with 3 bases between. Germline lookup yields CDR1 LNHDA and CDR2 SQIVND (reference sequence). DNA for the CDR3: TGTGCCAGTAGGAACACAGATACGCAGTATTTT. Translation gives CASRNTDTQYF.

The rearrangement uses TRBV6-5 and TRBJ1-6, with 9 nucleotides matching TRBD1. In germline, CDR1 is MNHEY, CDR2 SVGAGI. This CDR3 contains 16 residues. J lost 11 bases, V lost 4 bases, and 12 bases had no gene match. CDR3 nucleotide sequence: TGTGCCAGCAGTTCAGGGACAGGGTTGATCATGGCACCCCTCCACTTT. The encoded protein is CASSSGTGLIMAPLHF.

The CDR3: CASSMDWQGASYGYTF. DNA for the CDR3: TGTGCCAGTAGTATGGATTGGCAGGGGGCATCGTATGGCTACACCTTC. The chain links TRBV19 to TRBJ1-2, with 8 nucleotides matching TRBD1. V lost 3 bases and J lost 5; bases outside the gene matches: 11. The germline CDR1 and CDR2 sequences are LNHDA and SQIVND (reference sequence). The CDR3 covers 16 residues. Supplemented by reference TRBV19 and TRBJ1-2, the full variable domain reads DGGITQSPKYLFRKEGQNVTLSCEQNLNHDAMYWYRQDPGQGLRLIYYSQIVNDFQKGDIAEGYSVSREKKESFPLTVTSAQKNPTAFYLCASSMDWQGASYGYTFGSGTRLTVV.

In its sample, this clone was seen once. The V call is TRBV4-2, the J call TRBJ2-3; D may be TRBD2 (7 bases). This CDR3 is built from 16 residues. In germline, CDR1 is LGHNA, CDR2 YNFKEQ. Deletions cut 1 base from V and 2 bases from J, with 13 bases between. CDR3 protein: CASSQGAGALTDTQYF. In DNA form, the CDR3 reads TGTGCCAGCAGCCAAGGGGCGGGGGCCCTCACAGATACGCAGTATTTT.

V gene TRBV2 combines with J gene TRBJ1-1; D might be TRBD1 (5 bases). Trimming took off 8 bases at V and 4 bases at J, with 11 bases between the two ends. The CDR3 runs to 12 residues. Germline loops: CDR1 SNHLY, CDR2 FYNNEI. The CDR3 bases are TGTGCCAGCGGGGCGGAGGGCACTGAAGCTTTCTTT. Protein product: CASGAEGTEAFF.

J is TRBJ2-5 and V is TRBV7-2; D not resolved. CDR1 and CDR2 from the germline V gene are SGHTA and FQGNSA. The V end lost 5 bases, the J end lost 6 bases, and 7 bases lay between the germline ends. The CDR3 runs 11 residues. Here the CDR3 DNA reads TGTGCCAGCAGCCCATGGCAGACCCAGTACTTC. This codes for CASSPWQTQYF.

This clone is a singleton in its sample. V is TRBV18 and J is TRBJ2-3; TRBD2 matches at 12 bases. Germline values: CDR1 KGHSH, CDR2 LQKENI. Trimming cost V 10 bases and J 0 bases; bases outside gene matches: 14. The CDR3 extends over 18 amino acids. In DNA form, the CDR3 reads TGTGCCACCGGCCGTAGGTCCCTAGCGGGAGGGAGCACAGATACGCAGTATTTT. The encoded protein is CATGRRSLAGGSTDTQYF.

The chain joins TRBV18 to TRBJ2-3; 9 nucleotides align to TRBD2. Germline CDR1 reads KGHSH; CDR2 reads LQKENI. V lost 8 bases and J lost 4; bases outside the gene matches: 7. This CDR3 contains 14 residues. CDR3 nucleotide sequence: TGTGCCAGCGAAGCGGGAGGTGGGCCAGATACGCAGTATTTT. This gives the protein CASEAGGGPDTQYF.

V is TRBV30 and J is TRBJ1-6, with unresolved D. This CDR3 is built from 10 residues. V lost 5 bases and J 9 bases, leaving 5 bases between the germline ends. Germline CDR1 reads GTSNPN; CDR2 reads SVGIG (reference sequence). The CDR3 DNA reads TGTGCCTGGGGACGTTCACCCCTCCACTTT. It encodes CAWGRSPLHF.

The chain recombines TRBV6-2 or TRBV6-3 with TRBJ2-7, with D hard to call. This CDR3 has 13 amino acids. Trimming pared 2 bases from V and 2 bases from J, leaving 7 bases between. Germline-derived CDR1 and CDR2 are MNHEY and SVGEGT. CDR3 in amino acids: CASSYGATYEQYF. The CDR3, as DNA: TGTGCCAGCAGTTACGGCGCAACCTACGAGCAGTACTTC.

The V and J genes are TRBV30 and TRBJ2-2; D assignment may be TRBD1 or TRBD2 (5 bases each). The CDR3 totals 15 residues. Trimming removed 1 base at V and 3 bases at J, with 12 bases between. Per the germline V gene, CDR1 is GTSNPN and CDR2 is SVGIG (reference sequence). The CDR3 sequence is CAWSAGRPDTGELFF. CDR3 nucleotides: TGTGCCTGGAGTGCGGGACGCCCCGACACCGGGGAGCTGTTTTTT.

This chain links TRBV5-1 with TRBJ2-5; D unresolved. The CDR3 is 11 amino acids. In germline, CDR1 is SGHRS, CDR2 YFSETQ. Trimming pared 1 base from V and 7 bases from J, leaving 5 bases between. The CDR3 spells CASSLSGTQYF. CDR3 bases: TGCGCCAGCAGCTTGTCTGGGACCCAGTACTTC.

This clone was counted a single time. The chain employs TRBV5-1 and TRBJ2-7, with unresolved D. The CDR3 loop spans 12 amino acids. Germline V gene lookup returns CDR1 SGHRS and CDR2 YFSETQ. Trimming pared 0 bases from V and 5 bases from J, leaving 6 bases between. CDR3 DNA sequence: TGCGCCAGCAGCTTGGAAACGGACGAGCAGTACTTC. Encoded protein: CASSLETDEQYF.

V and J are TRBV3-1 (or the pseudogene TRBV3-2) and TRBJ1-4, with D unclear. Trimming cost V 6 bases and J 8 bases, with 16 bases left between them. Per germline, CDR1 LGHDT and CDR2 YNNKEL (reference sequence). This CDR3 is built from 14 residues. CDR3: CASSSLRLSEKLFF. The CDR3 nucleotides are TGTGCCAGCAGTTCCCTCCGCCTAAGCGAAAAACTGTTTTTT.

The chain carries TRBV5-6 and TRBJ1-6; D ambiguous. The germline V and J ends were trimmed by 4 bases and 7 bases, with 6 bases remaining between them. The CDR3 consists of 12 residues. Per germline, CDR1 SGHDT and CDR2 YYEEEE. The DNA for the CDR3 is TGTGCCAGCAGCGAAATCAATTCACCCCTCCACTTT. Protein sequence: CASSEINSPLHF.

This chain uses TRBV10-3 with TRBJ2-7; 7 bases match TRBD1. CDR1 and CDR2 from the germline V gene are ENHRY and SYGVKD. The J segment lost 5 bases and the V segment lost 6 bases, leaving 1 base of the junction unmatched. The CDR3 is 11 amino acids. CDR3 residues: CAIRDRDEQYF. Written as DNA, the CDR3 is TGTGCCATCAGAGACAGGGACGAGCAGTACTTC.

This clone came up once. The CDR3 DNA sequence: TGTGCCAGCAGTATCCATCCGCTGAACACCGGGGAGCTGTTTTTT. Translating it yields CASSIHPLNTGELFF. This chain joins TRBV11-2 and TRBJ2-2; D unclear. V gave up 6 bases and J gave up 1 base, with 12 bases separating them. The CDR3 loop spans 15 amino acids. Per germline, CDR1 SGHAT and CDR2 FQNNGV.

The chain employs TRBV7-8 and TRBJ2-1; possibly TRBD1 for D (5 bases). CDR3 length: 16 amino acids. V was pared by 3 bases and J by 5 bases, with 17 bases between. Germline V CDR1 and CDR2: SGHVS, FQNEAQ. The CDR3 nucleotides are TGTGCCAGCAGCTTTCTTAGCACGTGGGGCGACAATGAGCAGTTCTTC. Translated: CASSFLSTWGDNEQFF. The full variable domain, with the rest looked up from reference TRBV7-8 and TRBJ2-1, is GAGVSQSPRYKVAKRGQDVALRCDPISGHVSLFWYQQALGQGPEFLTYFQNEAQLDKSGLPSDRFFAERPEGSVSTLKIQRTQQEDSAVYLCASSFLSTWGDNEQFFGPGTRLTVL.

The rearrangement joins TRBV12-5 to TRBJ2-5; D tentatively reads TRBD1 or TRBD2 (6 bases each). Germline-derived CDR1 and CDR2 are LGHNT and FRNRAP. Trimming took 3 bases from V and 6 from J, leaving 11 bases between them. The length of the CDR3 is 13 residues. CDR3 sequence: CASGFGGAQTQYF. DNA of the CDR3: TGTGCTAGTGGTTTCGGGGGCGCACAGACCCAGTACTTC.

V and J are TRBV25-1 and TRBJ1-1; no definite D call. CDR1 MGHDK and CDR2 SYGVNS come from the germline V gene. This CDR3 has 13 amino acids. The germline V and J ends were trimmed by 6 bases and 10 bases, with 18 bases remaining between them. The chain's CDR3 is CASSATPDGIAFF. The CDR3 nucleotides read TGTGCCAGCAGCGCCACTCCGGACGGAATAGCTTTCTTT.

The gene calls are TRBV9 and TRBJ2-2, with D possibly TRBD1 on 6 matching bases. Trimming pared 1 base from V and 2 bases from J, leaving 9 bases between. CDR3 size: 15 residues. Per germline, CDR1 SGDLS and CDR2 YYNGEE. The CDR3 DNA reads TGTGCCAGCAGCGTACAGGGGATCAACACCGGGGAGCTGTTTTTT. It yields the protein CASSVQGINTGELFF.

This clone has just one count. CDR3 DNA sequence: TGTGCCAGCAGCAGTCGACACACTGAAGCTTTCTTT. Translated, it gives CASSSRHTEAFF. V gene TRBV12-3 or TRBV12-4 combines with J gene TRBJ1-1, with no clear D. With 6 bases removed from V and 3 bases from J, the gap between germline ends came to 8 bases. CDR3 length equals 12 residues.

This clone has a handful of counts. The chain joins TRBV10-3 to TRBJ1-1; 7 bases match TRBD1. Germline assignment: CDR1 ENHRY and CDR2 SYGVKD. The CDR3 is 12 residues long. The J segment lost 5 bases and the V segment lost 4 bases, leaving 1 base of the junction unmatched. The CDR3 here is CAISGQGTEAFF. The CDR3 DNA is TGTGCCATCAGTGGACAGGGAACTGAAGCTTTCTTT.